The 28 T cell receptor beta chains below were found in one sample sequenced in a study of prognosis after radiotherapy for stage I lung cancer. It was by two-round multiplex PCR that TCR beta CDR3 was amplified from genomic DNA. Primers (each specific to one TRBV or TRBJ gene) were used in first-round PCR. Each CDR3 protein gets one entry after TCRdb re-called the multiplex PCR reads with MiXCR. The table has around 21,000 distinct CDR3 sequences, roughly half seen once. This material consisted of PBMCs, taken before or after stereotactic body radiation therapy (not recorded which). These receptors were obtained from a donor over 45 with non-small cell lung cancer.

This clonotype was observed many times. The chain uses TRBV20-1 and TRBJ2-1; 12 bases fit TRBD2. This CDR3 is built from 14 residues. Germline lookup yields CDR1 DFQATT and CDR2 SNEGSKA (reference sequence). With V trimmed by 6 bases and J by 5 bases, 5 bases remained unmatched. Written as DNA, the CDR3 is TGCAGTGCCCTGACTAGCGGGAGCAACAATGAGCAGTTCTTC. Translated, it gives CSALTSGSNNEQFF.

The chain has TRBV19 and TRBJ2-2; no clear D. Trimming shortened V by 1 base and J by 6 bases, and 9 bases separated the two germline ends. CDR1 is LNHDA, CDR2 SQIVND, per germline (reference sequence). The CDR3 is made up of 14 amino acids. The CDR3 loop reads CASSIGGFSGELFF. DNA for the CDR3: TGTGCCAGTAGTATAGGTGGCTTCTCCGGGGAGCTGTTTTTT.

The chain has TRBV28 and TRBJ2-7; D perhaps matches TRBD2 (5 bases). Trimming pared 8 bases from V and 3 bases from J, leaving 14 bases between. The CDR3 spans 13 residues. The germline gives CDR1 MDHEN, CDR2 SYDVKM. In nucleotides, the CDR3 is TGTGCCAGCGGACCCCGGGGAGACTACGAGCAGTACTTC. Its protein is CASGPRGDYEQYF.

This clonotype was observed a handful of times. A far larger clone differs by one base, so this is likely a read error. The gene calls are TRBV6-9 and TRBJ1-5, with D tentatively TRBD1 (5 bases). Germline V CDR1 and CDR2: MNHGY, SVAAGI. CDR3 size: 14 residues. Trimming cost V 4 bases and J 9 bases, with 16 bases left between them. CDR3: CASSFCREVGPQHF. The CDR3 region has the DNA TGTGCCAGCAGTTTTTGCAGGGAGGTTGGGCCCCAGCATTTT.

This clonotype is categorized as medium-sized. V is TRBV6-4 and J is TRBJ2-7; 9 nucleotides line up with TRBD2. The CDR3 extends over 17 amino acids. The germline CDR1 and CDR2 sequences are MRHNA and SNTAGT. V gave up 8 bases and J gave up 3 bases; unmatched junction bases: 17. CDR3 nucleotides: TGTGCCAGCCCGGGACACTTTAGCGGGAGTAGGATCTACGAGCAGTACTTC. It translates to CASPGHFSGSRIYEQYF.

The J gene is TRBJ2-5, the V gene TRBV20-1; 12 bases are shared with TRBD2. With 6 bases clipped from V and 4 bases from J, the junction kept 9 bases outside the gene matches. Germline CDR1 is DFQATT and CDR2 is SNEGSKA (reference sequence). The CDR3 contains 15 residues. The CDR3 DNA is TGCAGTGCCCACCCCCCGGGACTAGCGGGAGAGACCCAGTACTTC. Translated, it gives CSAHPPGLAGETQYF.

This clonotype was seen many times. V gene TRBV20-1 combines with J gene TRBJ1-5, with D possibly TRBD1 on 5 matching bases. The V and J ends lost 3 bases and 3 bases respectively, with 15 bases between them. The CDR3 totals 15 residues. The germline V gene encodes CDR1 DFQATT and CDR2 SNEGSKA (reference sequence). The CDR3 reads CSASGRDGYNQPQHF. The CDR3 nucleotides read TGCAGTGCTAGTGGGCGGGACGGGTACAATCAGCCCCAGCATTTT.

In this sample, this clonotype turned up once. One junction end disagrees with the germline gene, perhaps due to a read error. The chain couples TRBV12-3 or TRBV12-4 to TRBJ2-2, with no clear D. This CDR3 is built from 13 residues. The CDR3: CSSSSENTGELFF. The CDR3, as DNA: TGTTCCAGCAGTTCTGAAAACACCGGGGAGCTGTTTTTT.

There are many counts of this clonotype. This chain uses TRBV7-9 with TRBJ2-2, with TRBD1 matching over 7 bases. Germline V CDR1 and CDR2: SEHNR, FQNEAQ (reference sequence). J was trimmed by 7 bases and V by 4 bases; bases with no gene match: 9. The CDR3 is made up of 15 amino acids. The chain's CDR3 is CASSSTGLVNGELFF. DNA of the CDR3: TGTGCCAGCAGCTCGACAGGGTTGGTGAACGGGGAGCTGTTTTTT.

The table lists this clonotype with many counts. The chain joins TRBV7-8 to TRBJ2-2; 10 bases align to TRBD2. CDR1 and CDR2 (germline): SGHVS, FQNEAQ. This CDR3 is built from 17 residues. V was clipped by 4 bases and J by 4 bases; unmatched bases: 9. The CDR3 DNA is TGTGCCAGCAGCTCCTATGGGGTAGCGGGAGGCACCGGGGAGCTGTTTTTT. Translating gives CASSSYGVAGGTGELFF.

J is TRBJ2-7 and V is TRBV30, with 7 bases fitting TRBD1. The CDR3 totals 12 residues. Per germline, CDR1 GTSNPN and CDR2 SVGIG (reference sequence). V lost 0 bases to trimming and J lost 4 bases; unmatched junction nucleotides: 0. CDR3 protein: CAWSVQGYEQYF. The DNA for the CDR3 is TGTGCCTGGAGTGTACAGGGGTACGAGCAGTACTTC.

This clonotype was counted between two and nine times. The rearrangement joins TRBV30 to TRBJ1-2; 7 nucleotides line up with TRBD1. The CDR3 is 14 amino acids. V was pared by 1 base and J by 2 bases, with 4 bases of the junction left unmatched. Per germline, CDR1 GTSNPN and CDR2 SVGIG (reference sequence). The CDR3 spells CAWSDRTGNYGYTF. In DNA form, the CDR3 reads TGTGCCTGGAGTGATCGGACAGGCAACTATGGCTACACCTTC. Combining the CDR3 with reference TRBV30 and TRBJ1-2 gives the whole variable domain SQTIHQWPATLVQPVGSPLSLECTVEGTSNPNLYWYRQAAGRGLQLLFYSVGIGQISSEVPQNLSASRPQDRQFILSSKKLLLSDSGFYLCAWSDRTGNYGYTFGSGTRLTVV.

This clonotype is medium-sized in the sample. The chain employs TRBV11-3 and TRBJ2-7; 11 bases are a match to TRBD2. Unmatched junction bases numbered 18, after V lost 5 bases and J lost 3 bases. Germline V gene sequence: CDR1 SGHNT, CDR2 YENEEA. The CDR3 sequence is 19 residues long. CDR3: CASSTGGWASGRWNYEQYF. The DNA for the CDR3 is TGTGCCAGCAGCACGGGGGGATGGGCTAGCGGGAGGTGGAACTACGAGCAGTACTTC.

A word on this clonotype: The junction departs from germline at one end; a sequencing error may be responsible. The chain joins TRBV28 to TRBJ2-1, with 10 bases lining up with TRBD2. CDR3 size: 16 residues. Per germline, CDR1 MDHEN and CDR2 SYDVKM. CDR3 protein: CASSLLTSGILNEQFF. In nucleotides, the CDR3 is TGTGCTAGCAGTTTACTTACTAGCGGGATACTAAATGAGCAGTTCTTC.

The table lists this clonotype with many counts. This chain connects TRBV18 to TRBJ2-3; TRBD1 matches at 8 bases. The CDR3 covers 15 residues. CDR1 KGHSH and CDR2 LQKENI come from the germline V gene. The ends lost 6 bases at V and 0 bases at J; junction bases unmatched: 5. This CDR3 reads CASSRTGTSTDTQYF. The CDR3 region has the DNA TGTGCCAGCTCGCGGACAGGGACTAGCACAGATACGCAGTATTTT. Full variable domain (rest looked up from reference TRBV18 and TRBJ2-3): NAGVMQNPRHLVRRRGQEARLRCSPMKGHSHVYWYRQLPEEGLKFMVYLQKENIIDESGMPKERFSAEFPKEGPSILRIQQVVRGDSAAYFCASSRTGTSTDTQYFGPGTRLTVL.

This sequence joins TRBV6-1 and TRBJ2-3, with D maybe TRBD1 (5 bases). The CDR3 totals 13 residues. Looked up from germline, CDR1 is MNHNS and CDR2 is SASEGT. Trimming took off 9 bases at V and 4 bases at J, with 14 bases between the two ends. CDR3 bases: TGTGCCAGACATGGACATTCCCCAGATACGCAGTATTTT. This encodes CARHGHSPDTQYF.

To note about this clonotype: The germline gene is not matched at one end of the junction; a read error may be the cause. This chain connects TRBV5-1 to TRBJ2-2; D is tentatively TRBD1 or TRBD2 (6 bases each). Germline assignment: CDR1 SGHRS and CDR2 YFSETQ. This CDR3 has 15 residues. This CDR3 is CASIPLQGGTGELFF. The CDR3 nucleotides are TGCGCCAGCATACCACTACAGGGAGGCACCGGTGAGCTGTTTTTT. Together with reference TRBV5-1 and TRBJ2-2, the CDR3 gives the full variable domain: KAGVTQTPRYLIKTRGQQVTLSCSPISGHRSVSWYQQTPGQGLQFLFEYFSETQRNKGNFPGRFSGRQFSNSRSEMNVSTLELGDSALYLCASIPLQGGTGELFFGEGSRLTVL.

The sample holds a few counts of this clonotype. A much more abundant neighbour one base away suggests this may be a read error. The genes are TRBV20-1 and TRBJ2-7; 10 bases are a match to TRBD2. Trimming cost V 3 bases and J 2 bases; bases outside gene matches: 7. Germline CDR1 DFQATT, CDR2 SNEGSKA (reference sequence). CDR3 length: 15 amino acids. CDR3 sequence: CSARLAGVSPYEQYF. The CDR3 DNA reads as TGCAGTGCTAGGCTAGCGGGAGTTAGCCCCTACGAGCAGTACTTC.

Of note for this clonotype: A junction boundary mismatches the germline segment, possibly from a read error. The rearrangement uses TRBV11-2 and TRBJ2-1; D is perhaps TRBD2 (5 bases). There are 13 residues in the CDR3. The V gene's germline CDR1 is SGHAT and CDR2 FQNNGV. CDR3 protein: CASSSLEDNEQFF. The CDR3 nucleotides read TGTGCTAGCAGCTCCCTGGAGGACAATGAGCAGTTCTTC.

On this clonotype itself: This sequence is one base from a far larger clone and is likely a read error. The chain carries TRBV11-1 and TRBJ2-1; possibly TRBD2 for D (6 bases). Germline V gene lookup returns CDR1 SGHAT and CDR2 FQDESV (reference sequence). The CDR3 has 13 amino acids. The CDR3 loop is CANSSWEDNEQFF. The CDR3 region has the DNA TGTGCCAACAGCTCCTGGGAGGACAATGAGCAGTTCTTC.

The DNA of the CDR3 is TGTGCCAGCAGCTTAGGGCCAGCGGGAGGGTACAATGAGCAGTTCTTC. This sequence encodes CASSLGPAGGYNEQFF. The genes are TRBV11-3 and TRBJ2-1; 10 bases are a match to TRBD2. Trimming at V came to 1 base and at J to 4 bases, leaving 4 bases not matched to a gene. The CDR3 sequence is 16 residues long. Germline V CDR1 and CDR2: SGHNT, YENEEA. Using reference TRBV11-3 and TRBJ2-1 for the parts outside the CDR3, the full variable domain is EAGVVQSPRYKIIEKKQPVAFWCNPISGHNTLYWYLQNLGQGPELLIRYENEEAVDDSQLPKDRFSAERLKGVDSTLKIQPAELGDSAVYLCASSLGPAGGYNEQFFGPGTRLTVL.

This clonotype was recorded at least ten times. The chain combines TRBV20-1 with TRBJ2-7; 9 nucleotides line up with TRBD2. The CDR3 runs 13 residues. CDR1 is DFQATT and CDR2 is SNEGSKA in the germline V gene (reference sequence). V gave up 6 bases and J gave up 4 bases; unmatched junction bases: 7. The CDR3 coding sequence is TGCAGTGCCCAGAGACTAGCGGAGTACGAGCAGTACTTC. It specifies CSAQRLAEYEQYF.

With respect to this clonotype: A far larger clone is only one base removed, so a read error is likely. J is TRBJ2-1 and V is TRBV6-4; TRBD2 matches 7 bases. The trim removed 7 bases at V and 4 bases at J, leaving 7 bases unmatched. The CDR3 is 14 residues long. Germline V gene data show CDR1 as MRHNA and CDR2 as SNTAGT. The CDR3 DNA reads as TGTGCCAGCAAGTGCGGGAGCGGGTACAATGAGCAGTTCTTC. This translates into CASKCGSGYNEQFF.

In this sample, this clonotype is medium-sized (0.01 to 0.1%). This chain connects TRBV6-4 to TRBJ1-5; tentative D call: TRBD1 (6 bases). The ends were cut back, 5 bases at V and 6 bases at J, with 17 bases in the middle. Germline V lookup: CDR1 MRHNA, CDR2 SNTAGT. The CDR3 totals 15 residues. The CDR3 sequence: CASSPLGAVSQPQHF. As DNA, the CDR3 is TGTGCCAGCAGTCCCCTGGGGGCAGTGAGTCAGCCCCAGCATTTT.

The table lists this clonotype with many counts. The CDR3 nucleotides read TGTGCCAGCAGCCCGATGGACAATCAGCCCCAGCATTTT. Translating gives CASSPMDNQPQHF. The J gene is TRBJ1-5, the V gene TRBV7-9, with D hard to call. Trimming removed 5 bases at V and 3 bases at J, with 8 bases between. The CDR3 totals 13 residues. Germline CDR1 and CDR2: SEHNR and FQNEAQ (reference sequence).

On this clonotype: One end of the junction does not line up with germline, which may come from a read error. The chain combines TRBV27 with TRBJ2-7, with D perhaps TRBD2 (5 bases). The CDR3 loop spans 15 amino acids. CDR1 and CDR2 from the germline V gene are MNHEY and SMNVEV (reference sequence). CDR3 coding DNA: TGTGCCAGCAGTCCCCCCGGGATGGCCTCGGGTGAGCGGTACTTC. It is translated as CASSPPGMASGERYF.

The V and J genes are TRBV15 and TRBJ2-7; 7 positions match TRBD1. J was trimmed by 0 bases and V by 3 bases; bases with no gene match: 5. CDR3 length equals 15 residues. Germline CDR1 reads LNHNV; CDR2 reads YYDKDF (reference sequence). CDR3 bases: TGTGCCACCAGCAGGGACAGGACAAACTCCTACGAGCAGTACTTC. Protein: CATSRDRTNSYEQYF.

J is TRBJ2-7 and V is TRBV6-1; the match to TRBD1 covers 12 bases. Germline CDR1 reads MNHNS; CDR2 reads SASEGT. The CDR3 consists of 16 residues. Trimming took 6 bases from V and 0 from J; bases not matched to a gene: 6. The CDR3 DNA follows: TGTGCCAGCAGACCGGGACAGGGGGCATTCTCCTACGAGCAGTACTTC. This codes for CASRPGQGAFSYEQYF.